This T cell receptor (beta chain) was found in a study of blood T cell repertoires in COVID-19. The wider study: The study drew acute and convalescent COVID-19 samples from the United States, Italy and Spain. T cells, B-cell-depleted T cells, or PBMCs provided the cDNA or gDNA that served as material.

In the original processing: Reference gene primers were amplified, and this amplification served to estimate nucleated cell counts. Assay: immunoSEQ multiplex PCR; the TCRdb copy retains only in-frame clones and omits some. The DNA gave D and trimming, while V, J and clone size come from that table. The data contain over 150,000 clones, around nine tenths of them singletons. The sequencing input was peripheral blood. This receptor was identified in a man aged 40-49 years with active or convalescent COVID-19.

CDR3 DNA sequence: TGTGCCAGCAGCTTAGGGACAGTTGAAGCTTTCTTT. As protein: CASSLGTVEAFF. V usage is TRBV7-9 and J usage is TRBJ1-1, with D possibly being TRBD1 (6 bases). Trimming took off 1 base at V and 7 bases at J, with 7 bases between the two ends. The CDR3 spans 12 residues. CDR1 is SEHNR and CDR2 is FQNEAQ in the germline V gene (reference sequence).